These 7 T cell receptor beta chains originate from one sample sequenced in a study of blood T cell repertoires in COVID-19. Sequencing used immunoSEQ multiplex PCR; TCRdb keeps in-frame clones, though not all of them. Among 150,000 or so clones listed, 80% to 90% were seen once. Sequencing used PBMCs or T cells enriched from blood (not recorded which). The receptors originated from a woman aged 50 to 60 who had recovered from COVID-19.

This chain joins TRBV7-9 and TRBJ1-2; D gene ambiguous. Per the germline V gene, CDR1 is SEHNR and CDR2 is FQNEAQ (reference sequence). This CDR3 is built from 13 residues. V lost 1 base, J lost 8 bases, and 11 bases lay in between. CDR3 sequence: CASSLDGGWGYTF. The DNA of the CDR3 is TGTGCCAGCAGCTTAGATGGCGGATGGGGCTACACCTTC.

The chain is built from TRBV27 and TRBJ2-7, with a tentative D call TRBD2 (6 bases). The CDR3 length is 12 residues. Trimming took 4 bases from V and 5 from J, leaving 9 bases between them. Germline values: CDR1 MNHEY, CDR2 SMNVEV (reference sequence). CDR3 amino acids: CASSSWGDEQYF. CDR3 nucleotide sequence: TGTGCCAGCAGTTCCTGGGGGGACGAGCAGTACTTC.

The chain has TRBV11-1 and TRBJ2-7; D is undetermined. The CDR3 contains 11 residues. Germline loops: CDR1 SGHAT, CDR2 FQDESV (reference sequence). Trimming cost V 5 bases and J 7 bases, with 9 bases left between them. The CDR3 DNA is TGTGCCAGCAGCGGTAACTATGAGCAGTACTTC. Translation gives CASSGNYEQYF.

The chain joins TRBV29-1 to TRBJ1-1, with unresolved D. With 5 bases removed from V and 0 bases from J, the gap between germline ends came to 22 bases. This CDR3 region has 17 residues. Germline V gene lookup returns CDR1 SQVTM and CDR2 ANQGSEA. In nucleotides, the CDR3 is TGCAGCGTTCCTCACTCCCCACCGACGGGGATGAACACTGAAGCTTTCTTT. The encoded protein is CSVPHSPPTGMNTEAFF.

The chain carries TRBV4-2 and TRBJ2-7, with 8 bases lining up with TRBD2. There are 18 residues in the CDR3. V was pared by 1 base and J by 1 base, with 12 bases of the junction left unmatched. From germline, CDR1 is LGHNA and CDR2 YNFKEQ. DNA of the CDR3: TGTGCCAGCAGCCAAGTATCGGCTGGGAGCGGGAGTTCCTACGAGCAGTACTTC. Translated: CASSQVSAGSGSSYEQYF.

This rearrangement joins TRBV5-8 to TRBJ1-1; D possibly corresponds to TRBD1 (6 bases). The CDR3 runs to 17 residues. V shed 1 base and J shed 0 bases, with 16 bases lying between them. The germline V gene has CDR1 SGHTS and CDR2 YDEGEE. The CDR3 spells CASSLHGPGALNTEAFF. The CDR3 DNA reads TGTGCCAGCAGCTTGCACGGTCCAGGGGCCTTGAACACTGAAGCTTTCTTT.

The rearrangement links TRBV11-3 to TRBJ1-1, with D unresolved. The CDR3 consists of 14 residues. Germline-derived CDR1 and CDR2 are SGHNT and YENEEA. Trimming pared 5 bases from V and 0 bases from J, leaving 10 bases between. This CDR3 is CASSSGPLNTEAFF. DNA for the CDR3: TGTGCCAGCAGCAGCGGGCCTCTGAACACTGAAGCTTTCTTT.